The 19 T cell receptor beta chains reported below all come from one sample, sequenced in a study of blood T cell repertoires in COVID-19 (TCRdb year 2020). Receptor amplification or capture employed the immunoSEQ multiplex PCR assay. The table comes from immuneACCESS by way of TCRdb, which keeps in-frame sequences with V and J called. Part of the clones is missing from these tables; in studies checked, under half for an unresolved V gene and the rest for unknown reasons. Across this sample there are 250,000 to 300,000 clones, with approximately 86% seen only once. The ten largest make up approximately 2% of the sample. The sample taken for sequencing was peripheral blood. These receptor sequences come from a man younger than 40 with active or convalescent COVID-19.

The V and J genes are TRBV24-1 and TRBJ2-1, with 10 nucleotides matching TRBD2. This CDR3 has 18 amino acids. Germline values: CDR1 KGHDR, CDR2 SFDVKD. After removal of 6 bases from V and 4 bases from J, the junction contained 14 bases not matched to a gene. The CDR3 protein is CATSLRAGGPTGYNEQFF. The CDR3 DNA follows: TGTGCCACCAGTTTGAGAGCGGGGGGGCCGACGGGTTACAATGAGCAGTTCTTC.

The chain couples TRBV19 to TRBJ1-5, with D perhaps TRBD1 (6 bases). Germline V gives CDR1 LNHDA, CDR2 SQIVND (reference sequence). This CDR3 has 14 residues. Trimming left V 10 bases short and J 7 bases short, with 20 bases between. CDR3 protein: CATTLRGATQPQHF. The DNA of the CDR3 is TGTGCCACGACACTCAGGGGAGCGACGCAGCCCCAGCATTTT. Combining the CDR3 with reference TRBV19 and TRBJ1-5 gives the whole variable domain DGGITQSPKYLFRKEGQNVTLSCEQNLNHDAMYWYRQDPGQGLRLIYYSQIVNDFQKGDIAEGYSVSREKKESFPLTVTSAQKNPTAFYLCATTLRGATQPQHFGDGTRLSIL.

This rearrangement joins TRBV2 to TRBJ2-3; D ambiguous. From germline, CDR1 is SNHLY and CDR2 FYNNEI. CDR3 length equals 14 residues. V lost 7 bases to trimming and J lost 3 bases, with 14 bases between them. CDR3 sequence reads: CASTPPVSTDTQYF. The CDR3 DNA reads TGTGCCAGCACTCCCCCGGTTTCAACAGATACGCAGTATTTT.

This chain connects TRBV7-2 to TRBJ2-2; a weak D match, TRBD2 (6 bases). Per the germline V gene, CDR1 is SGHTA and CDR2 is FQGNSA. The CDR3 loop spans 16 amino acids. Trimming cost V 6 bases and J 0 bases, with 14 bases left between them. This CDR3 is CASRYTSFPNTGELFF. CDR3 DNA: TGTGCCAGCAGATATACTAGCTTCCCGAACACCGGGGAGCTGTTTTTT.

The V and J genes are TRBV29-1 and TRBJ2-1; 8 bases are shared with TRBD1. J gave up 4 bases and V 6 bases, and 11 bases lay outside the gene matches. Germline CDR1 and CDR2: SQVTM and ANQGSEA. The CDR3 has 15 residues. CDR3 loop: CSVSATGGPYNEQFF. CDR3 DNA: TGCAGCGTAAGCGCAACAGGGGGGCCATACAATGAGCAGTTCTTC.

The CDR3 bases are TGTGCCAGCAGCCTCGAAGAGGACACTGAAGCTTTCTTT. This gives the protein CASSLEEDTEAFF. The V and J genes are TRBV5-4 and TRBJ1-1; D gene unclear. The CDR3 spans 13 residues. Germline CDR1 and CDR2: SGHNT and YYREEE (reference sequence). V gave up 4 bases and J gave up 3 bases, with 10 bases separating them.

The chain combines TRBV5-1 with TRBJ1-4; a weak D match, TRBD1 (6 bases). The germline CDR1 and CDR2 sequences are SGHRS and YFSETQ. The CDR3 sequence is 15 residues long. V lost 0 bases and J lost 8, with 14 bases in between. The CDR3 region is CASSLVSGVGEKLFF. CDR3 nucleotide sequence: TGCGCCAGCAGCTTGGTGTCAGGGGTCGGGGAAAAACTGTTTTTT.

The chain has TRBV7-2 and TRBJ2-7; D not certain. This CDR3 comprises 13 residues. The V end was cut by 5 bases, the J end by 0 bases, with 8 bases between. Germline CDR1 SGHTA, CDR2 FQGNSA. CDR3 residues: CASSPVPSYEQYF. The CDR3 bases are TGTGCCAGCAGCCCCGTCCCCTCCTACGAGCAGTACTTC. The whole variable domain, filled in from reference TRBV7-2 and TRBJ2-7, reads GAGVSQSPSNKVTEKGKDVELRCDPISGHTALYWYRQSLGQGLEFLIYFQGNSAPDKSGLPSDRFSAERTGGSVSTLTIQRTQQEDSAVYLCASSPVPSYEQYFGPGTRLTVT.

The rearrangement joins TRBV7-9 to TRBJ2-7; 7 bases align to TRBD1. Trimming cost V 4 bases and J 2 bases; bases outside gene matches: 20. The CDR3 runs 19 residues. From germline, CDR1 is SEHNR and CDR2 FQNEAQ (reference sequence). CDR3: CASSSTEGGRDISPYEQYF. The CDR3 region has the DNA TGTGCCAGCAGCTCGACGGAAGGGGGCAGGGACATTTCCCCCTACGAGCAGTACTTC.

This clone was seen at least ten times. V usage is TRBV6-5 and J usage is TRBJ1-2, with a tentative D call TRBD1 (6 bases). CDR1 and CDR2 (germline): MNHEY, SVGAGI. The CDR3 sequence is 13 residues long. V was cut by 2 bases and J by 3 bases, with 7 bases left in between. For the CDR3, the DNA is TGTGCCAGCAGTTACACAGGGTACTATGGCTACACCTTC. It yields the protein CASSYTGYYGYTF.

V is TRBV6-5 and J is TRBJ2-1; 8 bases match TRBD1. V shed 7 bases, J shed 10 bases, and the junction held 6 bases outside the gene matches. Germline V gives CDR1 MNHEY, CDR2 SVGAGI. The CDR3 is 12 residues long. CDR3 nucleotides: TGTGCCAGCATGGACAGGGATGTAGAGCAGTTCTTC. It is translated as CASMDRDVEQFF.

CDR3 in amino acids: CASSWGDNEQFF. The CDR3, as DNA: TGTGCCAGCAGTTGGGGAGACAATGAGCAGTTCTTC. The chain carries TRBV6-6 and TRBJ2-1; tentatively, D is TRBD2 (5 bases). Trimming shortened V by 4 bases and J by 5 bases, and 6 bases separated the two germline ends. The CDR3 totals 12 residues. Germline V gives CDR1 MNHNY, CDR2 SVGAGI (reference sequence).

The genes are TRBV7-3 and TRBJ1-2, with unresolved D. V gave up 0 bases and J gave up 2 bases, with 7 bases separating them. This CDR3 contains 14 residues. Germline V lookup: CDR1 SGHTA, CDR2 FQGTGA. The DNA for the CDR3 is TGTGCCAGCAGCTTAACCCCGGGGAACTATGGCTACACCTTC. Its translation: CASSLTPGNYGYTF.

The V and J genes are TRBV19 and TRBJ2-5; TRBD2 is a possible D gene (6 bases). V was pared by 3 bases and J by 2 bases, with 10 bases between. The CDR3 consists of 14 residues. Germline loops: CDR1 LNHDA, CDR2 SQIVND (reference sequence). The CDR3 coding sequence is TGTGCCAGTAGTATCGGGGGACCACAAGAGACCCAGTACTTC. It codes for CASSIGGPQETQYF. Filled out from reference TRBV19 and TRBJ2-5, the complete variable domain reads DGGITQSPKYLFRKEGQNVTLSCEQNLNHDAMYWYRQDPGQGLRLIYYSQIVNDFQKGDIAEGYSVSREKKESFPLTVTSAQKNPTAFYLCASSIGGPQETQYFGPGTRLLVL.

This clone was counted a few times. V usage is TRBV4-1 and J usage is TRBJ1-2, with TRBD1 as a possible D gene (6 bases). This CDR3 comprises 16 residues. Germline CDR1 reads MGHRA; CDR2 reads YSYEKL. Trimming removed 0 bases at V and 0 bases at J, with 11 bases between. CDR3 loop: CASSQDTDSSNYGYTF. The CDR3, as DNA: TGCGCCAGCAGCCAAGATACGGACAGTTCTAACTATGGCTACACCTTC.

The V call is TRBV7-9, the J call TRBJ1-1; D call uncertain. This CDR3 region has 15 residues. With 1 base removed from V and 1 base from J, the gap between germline ends came to 10 bases. In germline, CDR1 is SEHNR, CDR2 FQNEAQ (reference sequence). The CDR3 spells CASSLDARTNTEAFF. The CDR3, as DNA: TGTGCCAGCAGCTTAGACGCCAGAACGAACACTGAAGCTTTCTTT. The full variable domain, with the rest looked up from reference TRBV7-9 and TRBJ1-1, is DTGVSQNPRHKITKRGQNVTFRCDPISEHNRLYWYRQTLGQGPEFLTYFQNEAQLEKSRLLSDRFSAERPKGSFSTLEIQRTEQGDSAMYLCASSLDARTNTEAFFGQGTRLTVV.

The V gene is TRBV3-1 (or the pseudogene TRBV3-2), the J gene TRBJ2-1; tentatively, D is TRBD1 (6 bases). CDR3 length: 14 amino acids. With 0 bases removed from V and 9 bases from J, the gap between germline ends came to 12 bases. Germline CDR1 LGHDT, CDR2 YNNKEL (reference sequence). The DNA for the CDR3 is TGTGCCAGCAGCCAAGAGGCAGGGGAAGCTGAGCAGTTCTTC. Its translation is CASSQEAGEAEQFF.

The rearrangement links TRBV15 to TRBJ2-4, with D possibly matching TRBD1 (6 bases). V shed 2 bases and J shed 9 bases, with 11 bases lying between them. This CDR3 contains 13 residues. Germline CDR1 and CDR2: LNHNV and YYDKDF (reference sequence). CDR3 DNA sequence: TGTGCCACCAGCAGAACAGGGTGGGCCATTCAGTACTTC. Encoded protein: CATSRTGWAIQYF.

The chain couples TRBV2 to TRBJ1-2; 8 bases are a match to TRBD1. Germline V CDR1 and CDR2: SNHLY, FYNNEI. Germline trimming cut 6 bases from V and 5 bases from J; bases unmatched to any gene: 14. This CDR3 spans 16 amino acids. The CDR3: CASSRSRGQGFYGYTF. CDR3 DNA sequence: TGTGCCAGCAGCCGAAGCAGAGGACAGGGCTTTTATGGCTACACCTTC.